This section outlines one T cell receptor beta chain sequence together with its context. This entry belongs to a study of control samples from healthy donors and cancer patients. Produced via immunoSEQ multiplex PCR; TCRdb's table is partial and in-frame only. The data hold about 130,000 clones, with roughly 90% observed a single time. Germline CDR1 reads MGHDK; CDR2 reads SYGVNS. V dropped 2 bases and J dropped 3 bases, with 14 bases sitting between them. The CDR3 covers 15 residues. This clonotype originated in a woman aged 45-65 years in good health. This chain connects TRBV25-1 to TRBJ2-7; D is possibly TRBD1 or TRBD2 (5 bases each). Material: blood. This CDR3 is CASSEAGTALYEQYF. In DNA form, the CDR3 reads TGTGCCAGCAGTGAAGCTGGGACGGCCCTCTACGAGCAGTACTTC.